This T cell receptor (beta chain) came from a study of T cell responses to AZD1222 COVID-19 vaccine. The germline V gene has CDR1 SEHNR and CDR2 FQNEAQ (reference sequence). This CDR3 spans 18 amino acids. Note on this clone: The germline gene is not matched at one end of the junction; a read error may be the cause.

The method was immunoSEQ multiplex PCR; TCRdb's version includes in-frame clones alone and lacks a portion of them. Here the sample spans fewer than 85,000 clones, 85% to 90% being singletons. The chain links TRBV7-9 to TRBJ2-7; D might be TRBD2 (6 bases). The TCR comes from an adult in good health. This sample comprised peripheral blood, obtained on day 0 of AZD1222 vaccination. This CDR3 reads CASSLAGFLGGTSHEQYF. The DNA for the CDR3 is TGTGCCAGCAGCTTAGCAGGGTTCTTGGGCGGGACCTCCCACGAGCAGTACTTC.